Listed below are T cell receptor beta chains from one sample, sequenced in a study of T cell responses to AZD1222 COVID-19 vaccine. Some clones are missing from TCRdb's copy, which holds only in-frame ones; the method was immunoSEQ multiplex PCR. The sample lists just under 150,000 clones; approximately 91% were seen once. This specimen was peripheral blood, taken 28 days after the second dose of the MenACWY control vaccine. Every receptor here comes from an adult who received the MenACWY meningococcal vaccine as a control. Both conserved end residues are part of each CDR3. The order of the fields is D gene, J gene, clone size, V gene, CDR3 DNA, CDR3 protein. The D gene is left open where the match is weak. The listing skips clone size in some rows; elsewhere it reads once, few, many or a size class.

D: .
J: TRBJ2-5
size: .
V: TRBV15
DNA: TGTGCCACCAGCTCGGGTGCGGAGACCCAGTACTTC
CDR3: CATSSGAETQYF

D: TRBD2
J: TRBJ2-4
size: .
V: TRBV6-2/TRBV6-3
DNA: TGTGCCAGCGGTTTAGCGGGAATAGCCAAAAACATTCAGTACTTC
CDR3: CASGLAGIAKNIQYF

D: .
J: TRBJ1-1
size: .
V: TRBV25-1
DNA: TGTGCCAGCAGGACCAGCTACACTGAAGCTTTCTTT
CDR3: CASRTSYTEAFF

D: TRBD1
J: TRBJ1-4
size: .
V: TRBV4-3
DNA: TGCGCCAGCAGCCAAGGGACAGGGAGGAATGAAAAACTGTTTTTT
CDR3: CASSQGTGRNEKLFF

D: .
J: TRBJ2-7
size: few
V: TRBV5-1
DNA: TGCGCCAGCAGCTTGTCACTAGACGGAGGGGGCGAGCAGTACTTC
CDR3: CASSLSLDGGGEQYF

D: TRBD1
J: TRBJ1-4
size: .
V: TRBV5-1
DNA: TGCGCCAGCAGCCTTAGTAACCCGGGACAGGGGGAAAAACTGTTTTTT
CDR3: CASSLSNPGQGEKLFF

D: .
J: TRBJ2-5
size: few
V: TRBV7-2
DNA: TGTGCCAGCAGCGATTTTATCCAGACCCAGTACTTC
CDR3: CASSDFIQTQYF

D: .
J: TRBJ2-7
size: .
V: TRBV2
DNA: TGTGCCAGTAAAGGGACTCCAAAGGGCGAGCAGTACTTC
CDR3: CASKGTPKGEQYF

D: TRBD1
J: TRBJ1-4
size: once
V: TRBV6-5
DNA: TGTGCCAGTCGAACGGGGGACAGGAATGAAAAACTGTTTTTT
CDR3: CASRTGDRNEKLFF

D: .
J: TRBJ1-1
size: .
V: TRBV5-1
DNA: TGCGCCAGCAGCTTGATCGGGGTTCTCCAGAACACTGAAGCTTTCTTT
CDR3: CASSLIGVLQNTEAFF

D: TRBD1
J: TRBJ2-7
size: .
V: TRBV4-3
DNA: TGCGCCAGCAGCCAAGAATATCAGAGGACAGGGATTGCAGGCTACGAGCAGTACTTC
CDR3: CASSQEYQRTGIAGYEQYF

D: .
J: TRBJ1-2
size: .
V: TRBV3-1/TRBV3-2
DNA: TGTGCCAGCAGCCAAGGGGGTCGAAACTATGGCTACACCTTC
CDR3: CASSQGGRNYGYTF

D: TRBD2
J: TRBJ2-2
size: .
V: TRBV7-2
DNA: TGTGCCAGCAGCTTAGAACTAGCGGGAGTTAGCATCGGGGAGCTGTTTTTT
CDR3: CASSLELAGVSIGELFF

D: TRBD2
J: TRBJ2-1
size: .
V: TRBV7-3
DNA: TGTGCCAGCAGCTTACAGGGGACTAGCGGTCCCTCCGGGCGGTACAATGAGCAGTTCTTC
CDR3: CASSLQGTSGPSGRYNEQFF

D: TRBD1
J: TRBJ1-1
size: .
V: TRBV3-1/TRBV3-2
DNA: TGTGCCAGCACCCGACAGGGCATGAACACTGAAGCTTTCTTT
CDR3: CASTRQGMNTEAFF

D: .
J: TRBJ1-1
size: .
V: TRBV29-1
DNA: TGCAGCGTTGAAGACCTGATAAACACTGAAGCTTTCTTT
CDR3: CSVEDLINTEAFF

D: TRBD2
J: TRBJ2-3
size: .
V: TRBV5-6
DNA: TGTGCCAGCAGCTCACTAGCGGGGAAGGCAGATACGCAGTATTTT
CDR3: CASSSLAGKADTQYF

D: .
J: TRBJ2-7
size: .
V: TRBV28
DNA: TGTGCCAGCAGTCCCCCTCCGGGACGGCCTCCCTACGAGCAGTACTTC
CDR3: CASSPPPGRPPYEQYF

D: .
J: TRBJ2-4
size: .
V: TRBV7-8
DNA: TGTGCCAGCAGCTTAGCCTCAGGGGCAAACATTCAGTACTTC
CDR3: CASSLASGANIQYF

D: .
J: TRBJ2-4
size: once
V: TRBV11-3
DNA: TGTGCCAGCAGCGTAGGCGGTATCGCCCGGCACAAAAACATTCAGTACTTC
CDR3: CASSVGGIARHKNIQYF

D: .
J: TRBJ1-3
size: .
V: TRBV5-8
DNA: TGTGCCAGCAGCTTGACACGGGACTATGTCTCTGGAAACACCATATATTTT
CDR3: CASSLTRDYVSGNTIYF

D: .
J: TRBJ2-5
size: once
V: TRBV24-1
DNA: TGTGCCACCAGTGATTTCAAAGACAGCAGTACTCTGGAGACCCAGTACTTC
CDR3: CATSDFKDSSTLETQYF

D: .
J: TRBJ2-5
size: .
V: TRBV6-5
DNA: TGTGCCAGCAGTTACTCGGGGCGGAGGTTCCAAGAGACCCAGTACTTC
CDR3: CASSYSGRRFQETQYF

D: .
J: TRBJ2-2
size: .
V: TRBV6-5
DNA: TGTGCCAGCACGGTCGCATTCCGGTCCGGGGAGCTGTTTTTT
CDR3: CASTVAFRSGELFF

D: .
J: TRBJ2-6
size: .
V: TRBV18
DNA: TGTGCCAGCTCACTACAACATTCTGGGGCCAACGTCCTGACTTTC
CDR3: CASSLQHSGANVLTF

D: TRBD1
J: TRBJ1-2
size: .
V: TRBV11-2
DNA: TGTGCCAGCAGCTTGGTGGACAGGCGCTACACCTTC
CDR3: CASSLVDRRYTF

D: .
J: TRBJ1-5
size: few
V: TRBV2
DNA: TGTGCCAGCAGTGGACAGGTAGGCAATCAGCCCCAGCATTTT
CDR3: CASSGQVGNQPQHF